This paragraph covers one T cell receptor (beta chain) sequence. The data were obtained in a study of blood T cell repertoires in COVID-19. Study in general: T cells, B-cell-depleted T cells, or PBMCs provided the cDNA or gDNA that served as material.

This CDR3 comprises 14 residues. Trimming cost V 4 bases and J 2 bases, with 11 bases left between them. Germline CDR1 SGHNT, CDR2 YYREEE (reference sequence). Profiled with immunoSEQ multiplex PCR; TCRdb holds only in-frame clones, not every one. The table shows 120,000 to 150,000 clones, with 70% to 90% occurring only once. This receptor was identified in a woman between 55 and 75 years old with COVID-19, enrolled during active disease. The sequencing sample was made of peripheral blood. This chain connects TRBV5-4 to TRBJ2-3; D unclear. The DNA for the CDR3 is TGTGCCAGCAGCCCTTCACGAGACACAGATACGCAGTATTTT. Amino acids: CASSPSRDTDTQYF. Full variable domain (missing parts from reference TRBV5-4 and TRBJ2-3): ETGVTQSPTHLIKTRGQQVTLRCSSQSGHNTVSWYQQALGQGPQFIFQYYREEENGRGNFPPRFSGLQFPNYSSELNVNALELDDSALYLCASSPSRDTDTQYFGPGTRLTVL.